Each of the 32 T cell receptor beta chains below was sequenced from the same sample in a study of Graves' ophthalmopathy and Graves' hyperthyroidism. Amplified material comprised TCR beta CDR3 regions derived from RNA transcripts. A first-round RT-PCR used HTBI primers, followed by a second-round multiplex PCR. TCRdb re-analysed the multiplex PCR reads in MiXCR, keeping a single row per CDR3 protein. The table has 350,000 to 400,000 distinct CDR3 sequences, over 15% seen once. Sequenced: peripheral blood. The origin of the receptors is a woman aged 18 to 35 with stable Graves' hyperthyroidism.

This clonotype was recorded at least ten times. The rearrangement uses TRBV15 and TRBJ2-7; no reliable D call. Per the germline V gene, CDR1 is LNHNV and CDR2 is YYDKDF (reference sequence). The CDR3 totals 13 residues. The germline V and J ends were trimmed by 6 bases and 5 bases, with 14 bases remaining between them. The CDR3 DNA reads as TGTGCCACCAGTCCGAGCCATTTCGACGAGCAGTACTTC. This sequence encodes CATSPSHFDEQYF.

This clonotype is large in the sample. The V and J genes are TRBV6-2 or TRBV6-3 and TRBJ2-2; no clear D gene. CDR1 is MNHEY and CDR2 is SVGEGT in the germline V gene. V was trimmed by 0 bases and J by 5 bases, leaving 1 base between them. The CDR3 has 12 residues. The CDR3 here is CASSYSTGELFF. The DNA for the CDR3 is TGTGCCAGCAGTTACTCGACCGGGGAGCTGTTTTTT.

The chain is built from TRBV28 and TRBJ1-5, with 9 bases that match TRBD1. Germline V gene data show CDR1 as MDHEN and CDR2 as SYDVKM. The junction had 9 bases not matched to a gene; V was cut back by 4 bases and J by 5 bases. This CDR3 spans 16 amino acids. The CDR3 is CASSSTGTGSYQPQHF. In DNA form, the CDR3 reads TGTGCCAGCAGTTCTACCGGGACAGGGAGCTATCAGCCCCAGCATTTT. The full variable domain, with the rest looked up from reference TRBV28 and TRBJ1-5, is DVKVTQSSRYLVKRTGEKVFLECVQDMDHENMFWYRQDPGLGLRLIYFSYDVKMKEKGDIPEGYSVSREKKERFSLILESASTNQTSMYLCASSSTGTGSYQPQHFGDGTRLSIL.

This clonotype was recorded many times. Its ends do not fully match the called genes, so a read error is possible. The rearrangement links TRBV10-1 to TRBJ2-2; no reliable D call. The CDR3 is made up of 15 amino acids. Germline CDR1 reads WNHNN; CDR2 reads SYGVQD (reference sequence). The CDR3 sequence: CASSESGSVGGELFF. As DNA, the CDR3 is TGCGCCAGCAGCGAGTCCGGGTCCGTAGGCGGGGAGCTGTTTTTT.

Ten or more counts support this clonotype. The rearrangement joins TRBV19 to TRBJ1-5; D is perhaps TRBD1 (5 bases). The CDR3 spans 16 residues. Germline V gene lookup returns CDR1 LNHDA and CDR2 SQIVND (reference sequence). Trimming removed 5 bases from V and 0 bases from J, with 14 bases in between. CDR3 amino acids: CASSFLTGFSNQPQHF. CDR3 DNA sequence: TGTGCCAGTAGTTTCCTAACAGGCTTTAGCAATCAGCCCCAGCATTTT.

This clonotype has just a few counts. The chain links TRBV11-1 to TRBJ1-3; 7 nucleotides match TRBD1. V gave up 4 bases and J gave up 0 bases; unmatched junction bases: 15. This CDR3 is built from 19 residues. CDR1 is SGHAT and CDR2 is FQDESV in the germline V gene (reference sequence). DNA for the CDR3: TGTGCCAGCAGCTGGAACCAGGACAGGAGAAACTACTCTGGAAACACCATATATTTT. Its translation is CASSWNQDRRNYSGNTIYF.

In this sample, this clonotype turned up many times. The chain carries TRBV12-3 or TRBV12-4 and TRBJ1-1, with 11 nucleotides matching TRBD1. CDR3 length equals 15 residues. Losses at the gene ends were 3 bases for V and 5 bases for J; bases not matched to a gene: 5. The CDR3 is CASSFGTGGGTEAFF. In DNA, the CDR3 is TGTGCCAGCAGTTTTGGGACAGGGGGAGGGACTGAAGCTTTCTTT.

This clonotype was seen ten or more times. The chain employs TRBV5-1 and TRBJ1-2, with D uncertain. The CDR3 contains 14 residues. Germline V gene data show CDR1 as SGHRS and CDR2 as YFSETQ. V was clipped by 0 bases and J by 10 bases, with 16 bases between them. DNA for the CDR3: TGCGCCAGCAGCTTGGAGTTACGCCGAGTCGCCTACACCTTC. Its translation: CASSLELRRVAYTF.

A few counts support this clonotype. The DNA of the CDR3 is TGTGCCAGCAGCCCCAGGGGGCTAGCGGGGGGGCATGAGCAGTTCTTC. It is translated as CASSPRGLAGGHEQFF. The genes are TRBV6-1 and TRBJ2-1, with TRBD2 matching 12 bases. Germline assignment: CDR1 MNHNS and CDR2 SASEGT. This CDR3 comprises 16 residues. With V trimmed by 6 bases and J by 8 bases, 11 bases remained unmatched.

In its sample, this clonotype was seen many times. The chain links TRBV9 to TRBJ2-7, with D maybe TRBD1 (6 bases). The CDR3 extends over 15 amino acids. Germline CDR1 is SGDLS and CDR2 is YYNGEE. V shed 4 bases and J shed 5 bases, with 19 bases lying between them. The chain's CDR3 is CASSTQGALSHEQYF. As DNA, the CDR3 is TGTGCCAGCAGCACACAGGGAGCCCTTTCCCACGAGCAGTACTTC.

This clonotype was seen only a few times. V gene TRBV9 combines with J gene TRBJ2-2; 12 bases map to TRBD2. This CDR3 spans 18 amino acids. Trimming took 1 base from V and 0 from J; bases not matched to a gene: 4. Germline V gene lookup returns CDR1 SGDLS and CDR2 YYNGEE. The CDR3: CASSVNPSGGANTGELFF. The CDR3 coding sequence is TGTGCCAGCAGCGTAAATCCTAGCGGGGGGGCGAACACCGGGGAGCTGTTTTTT.

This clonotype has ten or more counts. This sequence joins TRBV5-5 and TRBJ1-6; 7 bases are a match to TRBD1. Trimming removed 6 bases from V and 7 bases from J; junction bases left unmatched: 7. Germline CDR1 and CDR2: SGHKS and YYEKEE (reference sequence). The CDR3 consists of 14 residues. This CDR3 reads CASNLQGLNSPLHF. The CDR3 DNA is TGTGCCAGCAACCTACAGGGGTTGAATTCACCCCTCCACTTT.

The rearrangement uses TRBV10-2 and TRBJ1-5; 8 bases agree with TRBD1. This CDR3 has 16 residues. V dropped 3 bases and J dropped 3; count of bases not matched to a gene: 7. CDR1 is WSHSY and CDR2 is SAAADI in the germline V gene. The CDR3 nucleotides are TGCGCCAGCAGTGATCGAGACAGGGGCTACAATCAGCCCCAGCATTTT. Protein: CASSDRDRGYNQPQHF.

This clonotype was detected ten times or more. The CDR3: CASSLGVGWEQYF. In DNA form, the CDR3 reads TGTGCCAGCAGCTTGGGCGTCGGGTGGGAGCAGTACTTC. The genes are TRBV7-2 and TRBJ2-7, with D unresolved. Deletions cut 3 bases from V and 7 bases from J, with 13 bases between. Germline V gene data show CDR1 as SGHTA and CDR2 as FQGNSA. The CDR3 runs to 13 residues. Variable domain in full (rest from reference TRBV7-2 and TRBJ2-7): GAGVSQSPSNKVTEKGKDVELRCDPISGHTALYWYRQSLGQGLEFLIYFQGNSAPDKSGLPSDRFSAERTGGSVSTLTIQRTQQEDSAVYLCASSLGVGWEQYFGPGTRLTVT.

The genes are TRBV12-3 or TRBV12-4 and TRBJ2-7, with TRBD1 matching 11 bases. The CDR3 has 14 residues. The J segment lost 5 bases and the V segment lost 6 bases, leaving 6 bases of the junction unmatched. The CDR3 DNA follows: TGTGCCAGCAGCCGGGACAGGGGGTACAACGAGCAGTACTTC. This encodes CASSRDRGYNEQYF.

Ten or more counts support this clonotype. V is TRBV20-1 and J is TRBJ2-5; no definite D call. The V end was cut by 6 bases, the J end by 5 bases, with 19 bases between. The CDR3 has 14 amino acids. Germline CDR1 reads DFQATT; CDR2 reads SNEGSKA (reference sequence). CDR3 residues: CSALWVGRAETQYF. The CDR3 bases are TGCAGTGCCCTGTGGGTAGGCCGAGCCGAGACCCAGTACTTC.

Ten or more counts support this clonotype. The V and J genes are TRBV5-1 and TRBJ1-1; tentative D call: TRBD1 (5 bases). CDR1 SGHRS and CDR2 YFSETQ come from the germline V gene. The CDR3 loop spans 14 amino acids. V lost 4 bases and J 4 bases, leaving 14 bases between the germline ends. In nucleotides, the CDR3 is TGCGCCAGCAGCACGTCAGGGAGGGCCACTGAAGCTTTCTTT. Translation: CASSTSGRATEAFF. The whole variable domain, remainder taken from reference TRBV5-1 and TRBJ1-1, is KAGVTQTPRYLIKTRGQQVTLSCSPISGHRSVSWYQQTPGQGLQFLFEYFSETQRNKGNFPGRFSGRQFSNSRSEMNVSTLELGDSALYLCASSTSGRATEAFFGQGTRLTVV.

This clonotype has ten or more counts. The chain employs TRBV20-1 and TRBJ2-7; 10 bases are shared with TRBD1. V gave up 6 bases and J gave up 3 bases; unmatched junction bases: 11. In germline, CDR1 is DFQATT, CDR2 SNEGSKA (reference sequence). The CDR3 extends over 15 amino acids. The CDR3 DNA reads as TGCAGTGCCTCCTTGGGACAGGGGACCCTCTACGAGCAGTACTTC. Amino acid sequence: CSASLGQGTLYEQYF.

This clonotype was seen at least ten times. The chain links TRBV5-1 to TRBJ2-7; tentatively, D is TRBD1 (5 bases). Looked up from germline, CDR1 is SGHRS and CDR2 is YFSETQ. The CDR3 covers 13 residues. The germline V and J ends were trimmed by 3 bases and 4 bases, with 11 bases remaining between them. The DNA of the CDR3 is TGCGCCAGCAGCTCCGACAGCTGGTACGAGCAGTACTTC. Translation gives CASSSDSWYEQYF.

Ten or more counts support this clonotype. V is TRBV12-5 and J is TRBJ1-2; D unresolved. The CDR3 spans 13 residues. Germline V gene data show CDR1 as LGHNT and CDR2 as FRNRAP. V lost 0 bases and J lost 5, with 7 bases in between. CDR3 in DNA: TGTGCTAGTGGTTTGGTGGCAGCGTATGGCTACACCTTC. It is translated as CASGLVAAYGYTF.

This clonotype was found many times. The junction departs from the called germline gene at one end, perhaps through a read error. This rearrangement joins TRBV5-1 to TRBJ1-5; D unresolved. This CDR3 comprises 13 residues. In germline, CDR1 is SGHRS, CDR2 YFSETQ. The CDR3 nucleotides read TGTGCCAGCAGTCGGGATACTAATCAGCCCCAGCATTTT. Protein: CASSRDTNQPQHF.

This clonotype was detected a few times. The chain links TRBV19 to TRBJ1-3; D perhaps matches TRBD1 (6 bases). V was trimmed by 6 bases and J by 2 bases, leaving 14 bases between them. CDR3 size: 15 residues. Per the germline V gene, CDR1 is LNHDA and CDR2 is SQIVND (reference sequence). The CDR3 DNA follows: TGTGCCAGTAGGATACCGCAGGGGCCTGGAAACACCATATATTTT. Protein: CASRIPQGPGNTIYF.

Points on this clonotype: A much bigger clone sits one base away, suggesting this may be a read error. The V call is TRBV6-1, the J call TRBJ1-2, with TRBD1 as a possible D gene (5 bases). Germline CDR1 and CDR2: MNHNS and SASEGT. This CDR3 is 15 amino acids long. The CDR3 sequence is CASSEAPGRNYGFTF. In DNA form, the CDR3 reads TGTGCCAGCAGTGAAGCGCCGGGACGGAACTATGGCTTCACCTTC.

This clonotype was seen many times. Here the CDR3 reads CASSLVYRGGREPLHF. The CDR3 DNA follows: TGTGCCAGCAGTTTAGTCTACAGGGGGGGACGTGAACCCCTCCACTTT. The J gene is TRBJ1-6, the V gene TRBV12-3 or TRBV12-4; the match to TRBD1 covers 8 bases. This CDR3 contains 16 residues. The V segment lost 1 base and the J segment 12 bases; nucleotides outside the gene matches: 11.

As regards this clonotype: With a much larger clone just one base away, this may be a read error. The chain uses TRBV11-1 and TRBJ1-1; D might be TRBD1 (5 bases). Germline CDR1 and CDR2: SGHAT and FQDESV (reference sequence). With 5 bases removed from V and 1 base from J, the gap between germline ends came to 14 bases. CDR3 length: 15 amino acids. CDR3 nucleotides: TGTGCCAGCAGCCAGGACATGAGGAAGAACACTGAAGCTTTCTTT. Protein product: CASSQDMRKNTEAFF. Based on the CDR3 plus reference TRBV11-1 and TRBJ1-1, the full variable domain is EAEVAQSPRYKITEKSQAVAFWCDPISGHATLYWYRQILGQGPELLVQFQDESVVDDSQLPKDRFSAERLKGVDSTLKIQPAELGDSAMYLCASSQDMRKNTEAFFGQGTRLTVV.

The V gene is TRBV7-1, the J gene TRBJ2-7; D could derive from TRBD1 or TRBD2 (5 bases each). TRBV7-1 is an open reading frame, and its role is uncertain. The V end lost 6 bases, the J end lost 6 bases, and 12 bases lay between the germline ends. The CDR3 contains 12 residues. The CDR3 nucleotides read TGTGCCAGCAGTGGGACCGGTCTCGAGCAGTACTTC. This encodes CASSGTGLEQYF.

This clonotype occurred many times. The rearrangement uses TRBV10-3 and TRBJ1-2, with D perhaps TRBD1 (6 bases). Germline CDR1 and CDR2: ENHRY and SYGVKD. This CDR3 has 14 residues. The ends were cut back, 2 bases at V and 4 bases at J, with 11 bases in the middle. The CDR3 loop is CAISEGQTLYGYTF. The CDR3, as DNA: TGTGCCATCAGTGAGGGACAGACTCTCTATGGCTACACCTTC.

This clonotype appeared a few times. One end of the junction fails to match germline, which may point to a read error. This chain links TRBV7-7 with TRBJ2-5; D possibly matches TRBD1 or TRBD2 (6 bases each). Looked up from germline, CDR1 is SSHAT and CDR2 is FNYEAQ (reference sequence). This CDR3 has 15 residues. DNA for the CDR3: TGTGCTAGCAGCTTATACGAGGGGGGCCGAGAGACCCAGTACTTC. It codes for CASSLYEGGRETQYF.

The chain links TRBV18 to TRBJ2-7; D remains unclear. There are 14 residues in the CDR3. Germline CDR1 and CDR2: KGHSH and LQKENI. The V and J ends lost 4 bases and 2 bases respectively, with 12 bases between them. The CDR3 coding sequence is TGTGCCAGCTCACGGGCGCAAGCGACCTACGAGCAGTACTTC. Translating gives CASSRAQATYEQYF.

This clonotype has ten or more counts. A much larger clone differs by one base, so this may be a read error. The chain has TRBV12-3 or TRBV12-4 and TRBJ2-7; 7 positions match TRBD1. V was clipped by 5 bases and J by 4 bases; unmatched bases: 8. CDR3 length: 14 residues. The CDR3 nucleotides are TGTGCCAGCAGTAACAGGGGCACACTGTACGAGCAGTACTTC. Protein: CASSNRGTLYEQYF.

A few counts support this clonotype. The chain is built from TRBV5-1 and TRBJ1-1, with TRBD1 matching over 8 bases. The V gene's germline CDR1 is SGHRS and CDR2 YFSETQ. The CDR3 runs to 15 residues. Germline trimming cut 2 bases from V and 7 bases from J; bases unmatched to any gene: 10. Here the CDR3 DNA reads TGCGCCAGCAGCTTTTCTACAGGGGGGGTTCGTGAAGCTTTCTTT. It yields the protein CASSFSTGGVREAFF.

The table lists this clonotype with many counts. The CDR3 loop reads CASSQDRLYQPQHF. The CDR3 region has the DNA TGTGCCAGCAGCCAGGACAGGTTATATCAGCCCCAGCATTTT. This chain joins TRBV12-3 or TRBV12-4 and TRBJ1-5, with TRBD1 matching 7 bases. J lost 5 bases, V lost 6 bases, and 7 bases had no gene match. This CDR3 region has 14 residues.